This is a list of T cell receptor beta chains from one sample in a study of regulatory T cells in long-lasting Graves disease. From the multiplex PCR reads, TCRdb called clonotypes with MiXCR, one entry per CDR3 protein. The table lists around 250,000 distinct CDR3 sequences, 20% to 25% of them singletons. The sample here was peripheral blood mononuclear cells (PBMCs), taken at new diagnosis, from a patient treated with antithyroid drugs. These receptors all come from a female donor with Graves disease. Each CDR3 is given with its conserved first and last residue. D genes are given only for firm matches. Clone size is given for some rows only: seen once, a few or many times, or a class if the clone is expanded.

v_gene: TRBV18; abundance: many; d_gene: -; j_gene: TRBJ2-5; CDR3nt: TGTGCCAGCTCACCAATGGGCCCGGAGACCCAGTACTTC; CDR3aa: CASSPMGPETQYF
v_gene: TRBV29-1; abundance: few; d_gene: -; j_gene: TRBJ1-1; CDR3nt: TGCAGCGCCTTACGGACTGAAGCTTTCTTT; CDR3aa: CSALRTEAFF
v_gene: TRBV5-1; abundance: -; d_gene: TRBD1; j_gene: TRBJ1-2; CDR3nt: TGCGCCAGCAACGAACGAACCGGGACAGGGGTTGGCTACACCTTC; CDR3aa: CASNERTGTGVGYTF
v_gene: TRBV7-2; abundance: many; d_gene: TRBD2; j_gene: TRBJ2-3; CDR3nt: TGTGCCAGCAGAATTACTAGCGGGAGTGCAGATACGCAGTATTTT; CDR3aa: CASRITSGSADTQYF
v_gene: TRBV20-1; abundance: many; d_gene: TRBD1; j_gene: TRBJ2-1; CDR3nt: TGCAGTGCTAGCTCCATGGACAGGGGGCAATACAATGAGCAGTTCTTC; CDR3aa: CSASSMDRGQYNEQFF
v_gene: TRBV5-5; abundance: many; d_gene: -; j_gene: TRBJ1-1; CDR3nt: TGTGCCAGCAGCTTGTTACCGGCAATGACTGAAGCTTTCTTT; CDR3aa: CASSLLPAMTEAFF
v_gene: TRBV11-1; abundance: many; d_gene: -; j_gene: TRBJ2-2; CDR3nt: TGTGCCAGCAGCTCTGATCTCGGCCGGGAGCTGTTTTTT; CDR3aa: CASSSDLGRELFF
v_gene: TRBV28; abundance: many; d_gene: -; j_gene: TRBJ2-4; CDR3nt: TGTGCCATCGACCAGGGGAACATTCAGTACTTC; CDR3aa: CAIDQGNIQYF
v_gene: TRBV7-9; abundance: many; d_gene: TRBD2; j_gene: TRBJ2-3; CDR3nt: TGTGCCAGCAGCTTAGGGATAGCGGGAGGGCCTACAGATACGCAGTATTTT; CDR3aa: CASSLGIAGGPTDTQYF
v_gene: TRBV10-3; abundance: many; d_gene: -; j_gene: TRBJ2-7; CDR3nt: TGTGCCATCAGCCGGAGGGGCACCTACGAGCAGTACTTC; CDR3aa: CAISRRGTYEQYF
v_gene: TRBV7-2; abundance: many; d_gene: TRBD1; j_gene: TRBJ2-7; CDR3nt: TGTGCCAGCAGCGTCGGGACAGGCTACGAGCAGTACTTC; CDR3aa: CASSVGTGYEQYF
v_gene: TRBV20-1; abundance: many; d_gene: -; j_gene: TRBJ1-2; CDR3nt: -; CDR3aa: CSATGPPGLYGCTF
v_gene: TRBV10-3; abundance: -; d_gene: -; j_gene: TRBJ2-4; CDR3nt: TGTGCCATCACTGGGACGGGGGAAAACATTCAGTACTTC; CDR3aa: CAITGTGENIQYF
v_gene: TRBV20-1; abundance: many; d_gene: -; j_gene: TRBJ1-1; CDR3nt: TGCAGTGCTAGAGATACGGGGGATGGGACTGAAGCTTTCTTT; CDR3aa: CSARDTGDGTEAFF
v_gene: TRBV28; abundance: many; d_gene: -; j_gene: TRBJ1-1; CDR3nt: TGTGCCAGCTACTTTCCTGAGGGCAACACTGAAGCTTTCTTT; CDR3aa: CASYFPEGNTEAFF
v_gene: TRBV29-1; abundance: few; d_gene: -; j_gene: TRBJ2-3; CDR3nt: TGCAGCGTTGGTTCGCCCATCACAGATGCGCAGTATTTT; CDR3aa: CSVGSPITDAQYF
v_gene: TRBV7-2; abundance: many; d_gene: -; j_gene: TRBJ2-3; CDR3nt: TGTGCCACCGCCCGACAGAGAATCACAGATACGCAGTATTTT; CDR3aa: CATARQRITDTQYF
v_gene: TRBV11-3; abundance: many; d_gene: TRBD2; j_gene: TRBJ2-1; CDR3nt: TGTGCCAGCAGCCTCACCGGCGGGGGGTACAATGAGCAGTTCTTC; CDR3aa: CASSLTGGGYNEQFF
v_gene: TRBV11-2; abundance: many; d_gene: TRBD2; j_gene: TRBJ2-1; CDR3nt: TGTGCCAGCAGACCGAAGAGCGGGAATCCGCACAATGAGCAGTTCTTC; CDR3aa: CASRPKSGNPHNEQFF
v_gene: TRBV18; abundance: many; d_gene: -; j_gene: TRBJ1-1; CDR3nt: TGTGCCAGCTCACCATCTGGGGGGTCTGAAGCTTTCTTT; CDR3aa: CASSPSGGSEAFF
v_gene: TRBV5-1; abundance: many; d_gene: -; j_gene: TRBJ2-6; CDR3nt: TGCGCCAGCAGCTTAGGACAGACATCTGGGGCCAACGTCCTGACTTTC; CDR3aa: CASSLGQTSGANVLTF
v_gene: TRBV7-9; abundance: -; d_gene: -; j_gene: TRBJ1-5; CDR3nt: TGTGCCAGCAGCTTAGACGGGACCCCAAATCAGCCCCAGCATTTT; CDR3aa: CASSLDGTPNQPQHF
v_gene: TRBV7-3; abundance: many; d_gene: TRBD2; j_gene: TRBJ2-5; CDR3nt: TGTGCCAGCTCTCCCGGGGGGGCCCTCCAAGAGACCCAGTACTTC; CDR3aa: CASSPGGALQETQYF
v_gene: TRBV7-2; abundance: many; d_gene: -; j_gene: TRBJ2-7; CDR3nt: TGTGCCAGCAGCTTAGCCAGGGAGGGGGGCGTGCAGTACTTC; CDR3aa: CASSLAREGGVQYF
v_gene: TRBV4-3; abundance: many; d_gene: -; j_gene: TRBJ2-3; CDR3nt: TGCGCCAGCAGCCAAGATGTCGAACCCACAGATACGCAGTATTTT; CDR3aa: CASSQDVEPTDTQYF
v_gene: TRBV18; abundance: many; d_gene: -; j_gene: TRBJ2-7; CDR3nt: TGTGCCAGCTCACCGGGTCCCACCTATGAGCAGTACTTC; CDR3aa: CASSPGPTYEQYF
v_gene: TRBV6-9; abundance: -; d_gene: -; j_gene: TRBJ2-1; CDR3nt: TGTGCCAGCAGTTTTCAGGGTCGGGATGAGCAGTTCTTC; CDR3aa: CASSFQGRDEQFF
v_gene: TRBV6-2/TRBV6-3; abundance: few; d_gene: TRBD1; j_gene: TRBJ1-1; CDR3nt: TGTGCCAGCAGAAGGGACAGGCCTGAAGCTTTCTTT; CDR3aa: CASRRDRPEAFF
v_gene: TRBV6-1; abundance: many; d_gene: TRBD2; j_gene: TRBJ2-7; CDR3nt: TGTGCCAGCATTTTAGCGGGGGGGCCGGGGGAGCAGTACTTC; CDR3aa: CASILAGGPGEQYF
v_gene: TRBV20-1; abundance: -; d_gene: TRBD2; j_gene: TRBJ2-1; CDR3nt: TGCAGTGCTAGTGGGACTAGCGGGGACCCTTCCTACAATGAGCAGTTCTTC; CDR3aa: CSASGTSGDPSYNEQFF
v_gene: TRBV20-1; abundance: -; d_gene: TRBD1; j_gene: TRBJ1-1; CDR3nt: TGCAGTGGCAAGCCGGGACAGACGAACACTGAAGCTTTCTTT; CDR3aa: CSGKPGQTNTEAFF
v_gene: TRBV20-1; abundance: many; d_gene: -; j_gene: TRBJ2-5; CDR3nt: TGCAGTGCTAGAGATCTGGGGCGGGGAGAGAAGACCCAGTACTTC; CDR3aa: CSARDLGRGEKTQYF
v_gene: TRBV11-1; abundance: many; d_gene: TRBD2; j_gene: TRBJ2-5; CDR3nt: TGTGCCAGCAGCTTTCCGGGACTAGATGAGACCCAGTACTTC; CDR3aa: CASSFPGLDETQYF
v_gene: TRBV12-3/TRBV12-4; abundance: many; d_gene: -; j_gene: TRBJ1-1; CDR3nt: TGTGCCAGCACGGGACGATTTAGGAACACTGAAGCTTTCTTT; CDR3aa: CASTGRFRNTEAFF
v_gene: TRBV2; abundance: many; d_gene: -; j_gene: TRBJ2-2; CDR3nt: TGTGCCAGCAGTAGTAGTGGCACCGGGGAGCTGTTTTTT; CDR3aa: CASSSSGTGELFF
v_gene: TRBV29-1; abundance: many; d_gene: -; j_gene: TRBJ2-2; CDR3nt: TGCAGCGTTGACAACGGGGAGCTGTTTTTT; CDR3aa: CSVDNGELFF
v_gene: TRBV27; abundance: -; d_gene: -; j_gene: TRBJ1-4; CDR3nt: TGTGCCAGCAGTTTGGGAGCAGGGAGTGCTAATGAAAAACTGTTTTTT; CDR3aa: CASSLGAGSANEKLFF
v_gene: TRBV7-2; abundance: many; d_gene: -; j_gene: TRBJ2-2; CDR3nt: TGTGCCAGCAGCGCCCGGACGATGAACACCGGGGAGCTGTTTTTT; CDR3aa: CASSARTMNTGELFF
v_gene: TRBV28; abundance: many; d_gene: -; j_gene: TRBJ1-1; CDR3nt: TGTGCCAGCAGTACCCCCGGACAAGGGAACACTGAAGCTTTCTTT; CDR3aa: CASSTPGQGNTEAFF
v_gene: TRBV20-1; abundance: many; d_gene: -; j_gene: TRBJ2-1; CDR3nt: TGCAGTGCTAGGGGAGGGACAGAGCAGTTCTTC; CDR3aa: CSARGGTEQFF
v_gene: TRBV28; abundance: many; d_gene: -; j_gene: TRBJ1-5; CDR3nt: TGTGCCAGCAGACTTACAGCTCTCAATCAGCCCCAGCATTTT; CDR3aa: CASRLTALNQPQHF
v_gene: TRBV12-3/TRBV12-4; abundance: many; d_gene: -; j_gene: TRBJ2-3; CDR3nt: TGTGCCAGCAGTTCGACTGCCATAGATACGCAGTATTTT; CDR3aa: CASSSTAIDTQYF
v_gene: TRBV29-1; abundance: many; d_gene: TRBD1; j_gene: TRBJ2-3; CDR3nt: TGCAGCGCTGCAGGGGGCGCGGGCACAGATACGCAGTATTTT; CDR3aa: CSAAGGAGTDTQYF
v_gene: TRBV7-3; abundance: many; d_gene: TRBD1; j_gene: TRBJ2-7; CDR3nt: TGTGCCAGCAGCTTAAGTGGCGACAGGGGCTACGAGCAGTACTTC; CDR3aa: CASSLSGDRGYEQYF
v_gene: TRBV7-3; abundance: many; d_gene: -; j_gene: TRBJ2-3; CDR3nt: TGTGCCAGCAGCTTATTCGTCAGTCAGACTAGCACAGATACGCAGTATTTT; CDR3aa: CASSLFVSQTSTDTQYF
v_gene: TRBV20-1; abundance: many; d_gene: TRBD2; j_gene: TRBJ2-1; CDR3nt: TGCAGTGCTAGACGGACTAGCGGGAGTGTGTACAATGAGCAGTTCTTC; CDR3aa: CSARRTSGSVYNEQFF
v_gene: TRBV11-2; abundance: -; d_gene: -; j_gene: TRBJ2-7; CDR3nt: TGTGCCAGCAGCTTAGGAGGCAGGCTGAGCTCCTACGAGCAGTACTTC; CDR3aa: CASSLGGRLSSYEQYF
v_gene: TRBV28; abundance: -; d_gene: TRBD1; j_gene: TRBJ1-2; CDR3nt: TGTGCCAGCAGGCAGGGACAGACTGGAGGCTACACCTTC; CDR3aa: CASRQGQTGGYTF
v_gene: TRBV5-8; abundance: few; d_gene: TRBD1; j_gene: TRBJ2-5; CDR3nt: TGTGCCAGCAGCCCGGACAGGGGCCGCGGGACCCAGTACTTC; CDR3aa: CASSPDRGRGTQYF
v_gene: TRBV7-2; abundance: -; d_gene: TRBD2; j_gene: TRBJ2-7; CDR3nt: TGTGCCAGCAGCACCCCCGGGACTAGCGGGAGCCGGGGATCCTACGAGCAGTACTTC; CDR3aa: CASSTPGTSGSRGSYEQYF
v_gene: TRBV20-1; abundance: -; d_gene: TRBD1; j_gene: TRBJ2-1; CDR3nt: TGCAGTGCTATAGGATTCCACCGGGACAGGGATCCCTACAATGAGCAGTTCTTC; CDR3aa: CSAIGFHRDRDPYNEQFF
v_gene: TRBV5-1; abundance: many; d_gene: -; j_gene: TRBJ2-3; CDR3nt: TGCGCCAGCAGCTGGACATCTAGCACAGATACGCAGTATTTT; CDR3aa: CASSWTSSTDTQYF
v_gene: TRBV28; abundance: many; d_gene: -; j_gene: TRBJ2-2; CDR3nt: TGTGCCAGCAGTTACGGGACTTCCAACACCGGGGAGCTGTTTTTT; CDR3aa: CASSYGTSNTGELFF
v_gene: TRBV7-9; abundance: few; d_gene: -; j_gene: TRBJ1-4; CDR3nt: TGTGCCAGCAGCTCCCCTGGGGGGGCAAATGAAAAACTGTTTTTT; CDR3aa: CASSSPGGANEKLFF
v_gene: TRBV12-3/TRBV12-4; abundance: many; d_gene: -; j_gene: TRBJ2-7; CDR3nt: TGTGCCAGCAGCTTTGGACAGACCTACGAGCAGTACTTC; CDR3aa: CASSFGQTYEQYF
v_gene: TRBV5-1; abundance: many; d_gene: -; j_gene: TRBJ2-2; CDR3nt: TGCGCCAGCCACGGACTTTCGAACACCGGGGAGCTGTTTTTT; CDR3aa: CASHGLSNTGELFF
v_gene: TRBV10-1; abundance: -; d_gene: -; j_gene: TRBJ2-5; CDR3nt: TGCGCCAGCAGTGATGGGTTGGAGACCCAGTACTTC; CDR3aa: CASSDGLETQYF
v_gene: TRBV7-9; abundance: many; d_gene: TRBD1; j_gene: TRBJ2-7; CDR3nt: TGTGCCAGCAGCGAGACAGGGGCGGGCTACGAGCAGTACTTC; CDR3aa: CASSETGAGYEQYF